This is a list of T cell receptor beta chains from one sample in a study of cytomegalovirus exposure and HLA in healthy donors. Assay used: immunoSEQ multiplex PCR; TCRdb lists only in-frame clones, some missing. In the table there are more than 110,000 clones, about 94% of which are singletons. Sequencing used PBMCs. These receptors all come from a man younger than 30 in good health and CMV-seropositive. Both conserved end residues are part of each CDR3. Fields, in order: J gene, clone size, D gene, V gene, CDR3 DNA, CDR3 protein. A D gene is named only where the DNA matches it firmly. Size tells how often a clone was seen (once, few, many) or the class of an expanded clone, and some rows leave it out.

TRBJ2-7 . TRBD1 TRBV15 TGTGCCACCAGCAGAGAAGGTAGACAGGGTAGCCACGAGCAGTACTTC CATSREGRQGSHEQYF
TRBJ2-7 . TRBD2 TRBV11-2 TGTGCCAGCAGCTCTGTACTAGCGGGAGCCGTGTACGAGCAGTACTTC CASSSVLAGAVYEQYF
TRBJ1-2 once . TRBV11-2 TGTGCCAGCAGCTTAGACATCAACTATGGCTACACCTTC CASSLDINYGYTF
TRBJ1-6 . . TRBV18 TGTGCCAGCTCATCGACACAGGGTTTTATAGATTCACCCCTCCACTTT CASSSTQGFIDSPLHF
TRBJ2-7 . TRBD1 TRBV2 TGTGCCAGCAGTAACAGGGGGATCTCCTACGAGCAGTACTTC CASSNRGISYEQYF
TRBJ1-2 once . TRBV7-9 TGTGCCAGCAGCTTAGATTTAACGGTCTATGGCTACACCTTC CASSLDLTVYGYTF
TRBJ1-1 . . TRBV28 TGTGCCAGCAGTTTATGGCACAGGGAGAGCACTGAAGCTTTCTTT CASSLWHRESTEAFF
TRBJ2-1 once TRBD2 TRBV6-1 TGTGCCACCAGTGGGGCGGGAGGGCAGGATGAGCAGTTCTTC CATSGAGGQDEQFF
TRBJ2-3 . TRBD2 TRBV6-1 TGTGCCAGCAGTGAAAGGAGCGGGAGGGTCTCCACAGATACGCAGTATTTT CASSERSGRVSTDTQYF
TRBJ2-1 . . TRBV28 TGTGCCAGCAGTTTAATTTCCGAGAGCTCCTACAATGAGCAGTTCTTC CASSLISESSYNEQFF
TRBJ1-2 . TRBD1 TRBV6-5 TGTGCCAGCAGTTACTCTATCCAGGGGGACTATGGCTACACCTTC CASSYSIQGDYGYTF
TRBJ1-4 . . TRBV10-2 TGCGCCAGCAGTGACCACGGGTCTGGGGAAAAACTGTTTTTT CASSDHGSGEKLFF
TRBJ2-1 . . TRBV19 TGTGCCAGTAGTACGGACTGGAACAATGAGCAGTTCTTC CASSTDWNNEQFF
TRBJ1-5 . . TRBV15 TGTGCCACCAGCAGAGTTAGTGAGGGCTCGCCCCAGCATTTT CATSRVSEGSPQHF
TRBJ2-1 . . TRBV5-6 TGTGCCAGCAGCTTGGCGTCTCGGGGGTCCTACAATGAGCAGTTCTTC CASSLASRGSYNEQFF
TRBJ1-1 . . TRBV4-1 TGCGCCAGCAGCCAATTAGCCTTTCTGAACACTGAAGCTTTCTTT CASSQLAFLNTEAFF
TRBJ2-7 . TRBD2 TRBV19 TGTGCCAGTAGTCTCGCGGGAGAGTCCTACGAGCAGTACTTC CASSLAGESYEQYF
TRBJ1-4 . . TRBV19 TGTGCCAGTAGGGCTGGAGGGGCGAATGGTGAAAAACTGTTTTTT CASRAGGANGEKLFF
TRBJ1-2 . . TRBV15 TGTGCCACCAGTAGCTTAAGGTCCGATGGCTACACCTTC CATSSLRSDGYTF
TRBJ2-1 . TRBD2 TRBV28 TGTGCCAGCAGTTTGACTAGCGAATTATACAATGAGCAGTTCTTC CASSLTSELYNEQFF
TRBJ2-7 once TRBD2 TRBV28 TGTGCCAGCAGTCTACTAGCGCCGTCCTACGAGCAGTACTTC CASSLLAPSYEQYF
TRBJ2-1 . . TRBV19 TGTGCCAGTAGTATGGCCCCAGGGAACAATGAGCAGTTCTTC CASSMAPGNNEQFF